These T cell receptor beta chains were read from a single sample in a study of cytomegalovirus exposure and HLA in healthy donors. Generated by immunoSEQ multiplex PCR, the TCRdb table keeps only in-frame clones and is missing some. The data show roughly 180,000 clones, with approximately 84% seen just once and approximately 6% held by the top ten. Sequencing used PBMCs. These receptors were collected from a woman aged 25-40 years in good health and CMV-seropositive. The CDR3 runs from the conserved cysteine through the conserved F or W. The D gene is left open where the match is weak. Rows may omit the clone size; those that give it use once, few, many or a size class.

TGTGCCAGCAGTGACGGCAGGTCATATGGCTACACCTTC	CASSDGRSYGYTF	.	TRBJ1-2	TRBV6-5	few
TGTGCCAGCAGCCCGCGGGCGGCGAACACCGGGGAGCTGTTTTTT	CASSPRAANTGELFF	.	TRBJ2-2	TRBV5-5	few
TGTGCCACCAGCAGAGACCTACGGGGTCCCTCGGGGGAAACTAATGAAAAACTGTTTTTT	CATSRDLRGPSGETNEKLFF	.	TRBJ1-4	TRBV15	.
TGCGCCAGCAGCCAAGATCAGAGGGTGGGCTACACCTTC	CASSQDQRVGYTF	.	TRBJ1-2	TRBV4-1	once
TGTGCCAGCAGTTACTCGGGGCCGGATTATGGCTACACCTTC	CASSYSGPDYGYTF	.	TRBJ1-2	TRBV6-6	few
TGTGCCAGCAGTCAAGGACAGGAGTTGAACACTGAAGCTTTCTTT	CASSQGQELNTEAFF	TRBD1	TRBJ1-1	TRBV6-5	.
TGTGCCAGCAGCTTTACAAGGGGCGGGAACACTGAAGCTTTCTTT	CASSFTRGGNTEAFF	.	TRBJ1-1	TRBV11-1	once
TGTGCCAGTCGGACAGGGGGAGGCTACACCTTC	CASRTGGGYTF	TRBD1	TRBJ1-2	TRBV19	.
TGTGCCACCAGCATTGGCAGGCTTTACTCCTACGAGCAGTACTTC	CATSIGRLYSYEQYF	.	TRBJ2-7	TRBV15	.
TGCAGTATACAGGGCACTGAAGCTTTCTTT	CSIQGTEAFF	.	TRBJ1-1	TRBV20-1	.
TGTGCTAGCAGCCCGGGTCCTAGCACAGATACGCAGTATTTT	CASSPGPSTDTQYF	.	TRBJ2-3	TRBV7-7	.
TGTGCCAGCAGCTCCTTAGCGGGGGTCTACGAGCAGTACTTC	CASSSLAGVYEQYF	TRBD2	TRBJ2-7	TRBV5-6	medium-sized